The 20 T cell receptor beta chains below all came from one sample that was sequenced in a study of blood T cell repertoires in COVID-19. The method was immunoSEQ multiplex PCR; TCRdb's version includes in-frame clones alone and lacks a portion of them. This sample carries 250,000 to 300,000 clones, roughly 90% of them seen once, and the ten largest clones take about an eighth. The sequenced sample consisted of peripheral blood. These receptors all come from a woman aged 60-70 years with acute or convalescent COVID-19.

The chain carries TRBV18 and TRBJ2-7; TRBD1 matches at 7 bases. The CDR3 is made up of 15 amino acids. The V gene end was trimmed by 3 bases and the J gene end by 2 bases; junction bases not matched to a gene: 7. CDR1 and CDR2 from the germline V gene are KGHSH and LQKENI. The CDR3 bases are TGTGCCAGCTCACCTATCCCGGGACAGACCTACGAGCAGTACTTC. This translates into CASSPIPGQTYEQYF. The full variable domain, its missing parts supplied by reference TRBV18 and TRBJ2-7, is NAGVMQNPRHLVRRRGQEARLRCSPMKGHSHVYWYRQLPEEGLKFMVYLQKENIIDESGMPKERFSAEFPKEGPSILRIQQVVRGDSAAYFCASSPIPGQTYEQYFGPGTRLTVT.

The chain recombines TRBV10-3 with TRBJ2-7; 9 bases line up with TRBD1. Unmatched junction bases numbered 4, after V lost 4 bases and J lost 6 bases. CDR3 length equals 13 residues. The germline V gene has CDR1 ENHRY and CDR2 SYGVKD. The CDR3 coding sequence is TGTGCCATCAGTGGGTCGACAGGGGGCGAGCAGTACTTC. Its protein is CAISGSTGGEQYF.

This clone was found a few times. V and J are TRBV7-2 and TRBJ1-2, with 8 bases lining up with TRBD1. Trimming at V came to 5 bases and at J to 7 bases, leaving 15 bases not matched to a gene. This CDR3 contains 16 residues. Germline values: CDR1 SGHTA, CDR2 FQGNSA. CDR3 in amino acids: CASSRLEAGGLSGYTF. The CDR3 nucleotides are TGTGCCAGCAGCCGGCTCGAGGCAGGGGGCTTGAGTGGCTACACCTTC.

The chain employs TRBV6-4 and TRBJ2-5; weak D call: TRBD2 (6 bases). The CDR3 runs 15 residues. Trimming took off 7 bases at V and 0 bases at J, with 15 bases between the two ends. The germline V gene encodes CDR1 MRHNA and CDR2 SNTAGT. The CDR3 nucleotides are TGTGCCAGCACTCTTAGCGGAGGTTACCAAGAGACCCAGTACTTC. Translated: CASTLSGGYQETQYF.

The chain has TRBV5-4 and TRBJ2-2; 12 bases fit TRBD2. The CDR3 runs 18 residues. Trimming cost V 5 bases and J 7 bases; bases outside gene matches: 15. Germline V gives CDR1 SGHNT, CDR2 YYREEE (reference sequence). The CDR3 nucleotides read TGTGCCAGCAGGAAGACTAGCGGGAGTCCCATCAGCGGCGGGGAGCTGTTTTTT. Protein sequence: CASRKTSGSPISGGELFF.

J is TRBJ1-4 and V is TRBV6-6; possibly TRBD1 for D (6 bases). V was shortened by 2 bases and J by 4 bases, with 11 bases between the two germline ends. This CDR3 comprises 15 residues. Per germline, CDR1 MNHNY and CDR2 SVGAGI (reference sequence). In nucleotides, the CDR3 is TGTGCCAGCAGTTACCCTACAGGGCGTAATGAAAAACTGTTTTTT. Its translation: CASSYPTGRNEKLFF.

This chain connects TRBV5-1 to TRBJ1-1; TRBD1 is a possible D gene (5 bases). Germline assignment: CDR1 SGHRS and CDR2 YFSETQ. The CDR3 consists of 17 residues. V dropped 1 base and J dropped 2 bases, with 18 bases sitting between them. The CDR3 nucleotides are TGCGCCAGCAGCTTGAGGACCGGGGACTGGGGAAACACTGAAGCTTTCTTT. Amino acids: CASSLRTGDWGNTEAFF.

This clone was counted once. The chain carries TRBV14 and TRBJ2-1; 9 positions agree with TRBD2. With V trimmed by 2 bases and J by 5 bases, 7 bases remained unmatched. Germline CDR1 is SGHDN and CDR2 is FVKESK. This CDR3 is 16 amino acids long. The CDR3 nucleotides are TGTGCCAGCAGCCAACTCGCGGGAGGGATGGACAATGAGCAGTTCTTC. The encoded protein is CASSQLAGGMDNEQFF.

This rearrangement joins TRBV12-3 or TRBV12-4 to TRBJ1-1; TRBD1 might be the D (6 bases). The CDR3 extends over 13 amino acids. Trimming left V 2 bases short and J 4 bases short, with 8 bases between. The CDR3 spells CASSLMGATEAFF. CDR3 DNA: TGTGCCAGCAGTTTAATGGGGGCCACTGAAGCTTTCTTT.

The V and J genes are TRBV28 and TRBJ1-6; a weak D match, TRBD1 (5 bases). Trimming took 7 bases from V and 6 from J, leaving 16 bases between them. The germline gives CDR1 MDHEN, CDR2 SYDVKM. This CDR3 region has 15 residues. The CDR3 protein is CASIRRGNLNSPLHF. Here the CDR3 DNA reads TGTGCCAGCATCAGGAGGGGTAATCTTAATTCACCCCTCCACTTT.

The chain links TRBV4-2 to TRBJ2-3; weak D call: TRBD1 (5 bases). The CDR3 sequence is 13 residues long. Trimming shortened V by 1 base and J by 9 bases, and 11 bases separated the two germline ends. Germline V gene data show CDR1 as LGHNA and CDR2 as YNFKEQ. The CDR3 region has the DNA TGTGCCAGCAGCCAAGTACAGGAGTCGACGCAGTATTTT. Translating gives CASSQVQESTQYF.

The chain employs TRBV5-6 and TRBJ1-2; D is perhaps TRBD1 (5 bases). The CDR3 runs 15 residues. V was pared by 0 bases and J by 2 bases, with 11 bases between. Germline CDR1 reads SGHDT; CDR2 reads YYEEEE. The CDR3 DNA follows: TGTGCCAGCAGCTTGGAAGGCAGGGCCAACTATGGCTACACCTTC. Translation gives CASSLEGRANYGYTF.

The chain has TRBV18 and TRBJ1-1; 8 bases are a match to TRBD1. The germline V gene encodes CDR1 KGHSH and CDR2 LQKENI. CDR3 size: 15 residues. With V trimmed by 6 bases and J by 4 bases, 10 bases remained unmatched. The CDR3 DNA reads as TGTGCCAGCTCGCCAAAGACAGGGGCGGGCACTGAAGCTTTCTTT. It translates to CASSPKTGAGTEAFF. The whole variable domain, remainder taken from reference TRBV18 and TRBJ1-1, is NAGVMQNPRHLVRRRGQEARLRCSPMKGHSHVYWYRQLPEEGLKFMVYLQKENIIDESGMPKERFSAEFPKEGPSILRIQQVVRGDSAAYFCASSPKTGAGTEAFFGQGTRLTVV.

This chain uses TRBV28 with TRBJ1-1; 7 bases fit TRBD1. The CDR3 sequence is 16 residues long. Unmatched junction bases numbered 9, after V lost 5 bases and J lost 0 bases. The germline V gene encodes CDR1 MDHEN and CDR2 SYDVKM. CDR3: CASSPQGVGLNTEAFF. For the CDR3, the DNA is TGTGCCAGCAGTCCTCAGGGGGTGGGATTGAACACTGAAGCTTTCTTT.

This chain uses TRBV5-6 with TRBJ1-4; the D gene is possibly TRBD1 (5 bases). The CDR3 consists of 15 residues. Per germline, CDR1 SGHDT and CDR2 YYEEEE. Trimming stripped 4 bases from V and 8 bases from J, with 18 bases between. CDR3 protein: CASSAGPGITEKLFF. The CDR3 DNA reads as TGTGCCAGCAGCGCGGGACCTGGGATCACGGAAAAACTGTTTTTT.

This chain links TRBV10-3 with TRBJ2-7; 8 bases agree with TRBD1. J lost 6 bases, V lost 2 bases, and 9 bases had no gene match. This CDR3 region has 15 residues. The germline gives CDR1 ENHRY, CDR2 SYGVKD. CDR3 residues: CAISEQGAKLSEQYF. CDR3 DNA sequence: TGTGCCATCAGTGAGCAGGGGGCTAAGTTGAGCGAGCAGTACTTC.

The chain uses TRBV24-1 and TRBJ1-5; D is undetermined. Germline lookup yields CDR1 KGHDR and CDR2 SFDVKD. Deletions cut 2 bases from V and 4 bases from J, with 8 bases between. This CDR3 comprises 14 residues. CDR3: CATSDSPGNQPQHF. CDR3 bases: TGTGCCACCAGTGATTCTCCGGGAAATCAGCCCCAGCATTTT.

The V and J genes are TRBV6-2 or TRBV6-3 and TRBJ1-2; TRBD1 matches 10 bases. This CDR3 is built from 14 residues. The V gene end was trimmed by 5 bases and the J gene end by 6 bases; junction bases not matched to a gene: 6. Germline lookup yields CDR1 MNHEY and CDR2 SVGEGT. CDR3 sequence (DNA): TGTGCCAGCAGTCCGCCCGGGACAGGGGATGGCTACACCTTC. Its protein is CASSPPGTGDGYTF.

The CDR3 DNA is TGTGCCAGCAGCCAAGAAGGCCCCGTTAGCGATGGCTACACCTTC. Its translation: CASSQEGPVSDGYTF. The chain combines TRBV4-2 with TRBJ1-2; D is unclear. The V and J ends lost 0 bases and 6 bases respectively, with 14 bases between them. The CDR3 contains 15 residues. Germline V gene data show CDR1 as LGHNA and CDR2 as YNFKEQ.

CDR3 nucleotides: TGTGCCAGCAGAGTTTCCGGGACAGGGCGGGAAAAACTGTTTTTT. Translating it yields CASRVSGTGREKLFF. This chain joins TRBV5-5 and TRBJ1-4; 9 bases align to TRBD1. With V trimmed by 5 bases and J by 8 bases, 10 bases remained unmatched. Germline CDR1 is SGHKS and CDR2 is YYEKEE (reference sequence). The CDR3 is 15 amino acids. The variable domain in full, with the rest retrieved from reference TRBV5-5 and TRBJ1-4, is DAGVTQSPTHLIKTRGQQVTLRCSPISGHKSVSWYQQVLGQGPQFIFQYYEKEERGRGNFPDRFSARQFPNYSSELNVNALLLGDSALYLCASRVSGTGREKLFFGSGTQLSVL.